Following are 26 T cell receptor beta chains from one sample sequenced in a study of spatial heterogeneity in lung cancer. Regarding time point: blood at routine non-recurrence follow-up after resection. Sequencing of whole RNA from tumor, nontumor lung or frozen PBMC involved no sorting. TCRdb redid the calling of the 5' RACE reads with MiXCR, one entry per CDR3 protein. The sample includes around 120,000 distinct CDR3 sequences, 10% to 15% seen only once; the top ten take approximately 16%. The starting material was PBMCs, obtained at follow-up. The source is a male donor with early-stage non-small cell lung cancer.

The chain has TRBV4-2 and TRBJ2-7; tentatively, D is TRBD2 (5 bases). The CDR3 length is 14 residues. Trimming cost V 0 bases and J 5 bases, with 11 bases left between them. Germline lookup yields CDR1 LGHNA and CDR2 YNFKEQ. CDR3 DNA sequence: TGTGCCAGCAGCCAAGATCCGGCGGGCCACGAGCAGTACTTC. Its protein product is CASSQDPAGHEQYF.

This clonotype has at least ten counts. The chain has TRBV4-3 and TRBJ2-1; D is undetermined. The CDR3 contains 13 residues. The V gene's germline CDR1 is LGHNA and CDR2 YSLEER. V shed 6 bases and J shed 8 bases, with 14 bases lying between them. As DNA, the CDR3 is TGCGCCAGCAGTGGCCGGGTGATGGATGAGCAGTTCTTC. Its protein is CASSGRVMDEQFF.

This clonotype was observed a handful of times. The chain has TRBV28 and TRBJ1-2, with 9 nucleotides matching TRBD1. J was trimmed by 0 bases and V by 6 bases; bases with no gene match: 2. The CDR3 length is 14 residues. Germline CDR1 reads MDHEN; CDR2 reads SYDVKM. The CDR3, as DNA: TGTGCCAGCAGGACAGGGGGAGCTAACTATGGCTACACCTTC. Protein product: CASRTGGANYGYTF.

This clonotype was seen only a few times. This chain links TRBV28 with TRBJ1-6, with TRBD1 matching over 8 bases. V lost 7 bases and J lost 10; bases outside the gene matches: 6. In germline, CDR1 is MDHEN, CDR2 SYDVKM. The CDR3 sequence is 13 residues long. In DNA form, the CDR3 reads TGTGCCAGCACCTGGACAGGGAACTCACCCCTCCACTTT. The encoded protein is CASTWTGNSPLHF.

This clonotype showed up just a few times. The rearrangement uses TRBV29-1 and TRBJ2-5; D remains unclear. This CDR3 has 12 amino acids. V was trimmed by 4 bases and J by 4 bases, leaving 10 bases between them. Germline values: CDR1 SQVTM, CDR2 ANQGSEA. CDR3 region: CSVVAMGETQYF. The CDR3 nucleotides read TGCAGCGTTGTGGCGATGGGAGAGACCCAGTACTTC.

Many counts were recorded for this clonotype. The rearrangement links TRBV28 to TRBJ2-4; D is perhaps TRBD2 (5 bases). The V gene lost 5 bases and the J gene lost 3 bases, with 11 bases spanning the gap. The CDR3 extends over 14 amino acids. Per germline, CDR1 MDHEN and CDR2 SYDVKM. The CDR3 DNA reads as TGTGCCAGCAGTAGCGGAGGAGTCAAAAACATTCAGTACTTC. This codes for CASSSGGVKNIQYF.

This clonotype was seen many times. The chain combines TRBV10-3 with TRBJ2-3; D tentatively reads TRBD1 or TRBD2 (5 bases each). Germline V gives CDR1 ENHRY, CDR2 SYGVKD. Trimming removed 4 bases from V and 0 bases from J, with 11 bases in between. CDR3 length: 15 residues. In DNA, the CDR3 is TGTGCCATCAGTGCGGGGCGCCGGAGCACAGATACGCAGTATTTT. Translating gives CAISAGRRSTDTQYF.

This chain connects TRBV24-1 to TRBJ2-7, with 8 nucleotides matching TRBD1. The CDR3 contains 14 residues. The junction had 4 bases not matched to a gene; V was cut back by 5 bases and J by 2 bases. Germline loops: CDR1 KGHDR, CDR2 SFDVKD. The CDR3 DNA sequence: TGTGCCACCAGTGGACAGGGGCCCCCCTACGAGCAGTACTTC. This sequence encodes CATSGQGPPYEQYF.

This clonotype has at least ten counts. The CDR3 nucleotides are TGTGCCAGTAGTATAGGTTGGCGTGGACAGTCTACCCTCTACGAGCAGTACTTC. It yields the protein CASSIGWRGQSTLYEQYF. The chain combines TRBV19 with TRBJ2-7, with D perhaps matching TRBD1 (6 bases). The CDR3 is 18 amino acids. Germline CDR1 LNHDA, CDR2 SQIVND (reference sequence). The V and J ends lost 1 base and 3 bases respectively, with 22 bases between them.

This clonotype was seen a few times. CDR3 residues: CASSSGTGNTEAFF. In nucleotides, the CDR3 is TGTGCCAGCAGTTCCGGGACAGGGAACACTGAAGCTTTCTTT. The genes are TRBV28 and TRBJ1-1; 8 bases are shared with TRBD1. Germline values: CDR1 MDHEN, CDR2 SYDVKM. V was clipped by 4 bases and J by 1 base; unmatched bases: 2. The length of the CDR3 is 14 residues.

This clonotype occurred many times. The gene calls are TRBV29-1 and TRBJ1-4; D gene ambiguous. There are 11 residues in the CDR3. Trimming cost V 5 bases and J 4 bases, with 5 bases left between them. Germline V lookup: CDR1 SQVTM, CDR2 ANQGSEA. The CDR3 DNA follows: TGCAGCGTTAGGGATAATGAAAAACTGTTTTTT. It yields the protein CSVRDNEKLFF.

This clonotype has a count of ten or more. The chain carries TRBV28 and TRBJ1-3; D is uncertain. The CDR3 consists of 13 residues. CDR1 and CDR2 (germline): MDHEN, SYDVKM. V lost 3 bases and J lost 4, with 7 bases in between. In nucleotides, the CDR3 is TGTGCCAGCAGTTTCCACGGGGGAAACACCATATATTTT. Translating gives CASSFHGGNTIYF.

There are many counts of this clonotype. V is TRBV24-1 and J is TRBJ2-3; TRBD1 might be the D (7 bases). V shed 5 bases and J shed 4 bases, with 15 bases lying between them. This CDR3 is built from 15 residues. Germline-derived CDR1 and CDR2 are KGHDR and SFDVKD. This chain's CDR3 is CATSAGAGGSDTQYF. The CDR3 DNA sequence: TGTGCCACCAGTGCGGGGGCAGGGGGGTCAGATACGCAGTATTTT.

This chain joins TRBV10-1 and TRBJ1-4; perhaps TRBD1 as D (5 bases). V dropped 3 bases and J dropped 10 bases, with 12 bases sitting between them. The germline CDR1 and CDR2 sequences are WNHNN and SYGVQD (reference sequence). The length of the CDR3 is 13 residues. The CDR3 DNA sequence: TGCGCCAGCAGTGACAGGGTCAGCGGAAAACTGTTTTTT. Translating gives CASSDRVSGKLFF.

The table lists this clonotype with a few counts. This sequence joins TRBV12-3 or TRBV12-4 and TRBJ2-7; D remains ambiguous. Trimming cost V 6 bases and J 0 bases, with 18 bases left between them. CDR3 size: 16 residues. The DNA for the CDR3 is TGTGCCAGCAGCTTGGCTACACCCATGAGCTCCTACGAGCAGTACTTC. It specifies CASSLATPMSSYEQYF.

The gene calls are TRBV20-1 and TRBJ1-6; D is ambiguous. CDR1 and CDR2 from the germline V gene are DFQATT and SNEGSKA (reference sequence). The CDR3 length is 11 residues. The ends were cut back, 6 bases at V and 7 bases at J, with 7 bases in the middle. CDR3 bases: TGCAGTGCCTCACCAAATTCACCCCTCCACTTT. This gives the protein CSASPNSPLHF.

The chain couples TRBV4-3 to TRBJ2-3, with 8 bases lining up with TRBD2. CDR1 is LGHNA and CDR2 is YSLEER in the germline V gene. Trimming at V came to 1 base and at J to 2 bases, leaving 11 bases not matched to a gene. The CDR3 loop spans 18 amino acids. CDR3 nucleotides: TGCGCCAGCAGCCAAGGGGGAATGTCAGCGGGGGTCACAGATACGCAGTATTTT. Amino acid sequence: CASSQGGMSAGVTDTQYF.

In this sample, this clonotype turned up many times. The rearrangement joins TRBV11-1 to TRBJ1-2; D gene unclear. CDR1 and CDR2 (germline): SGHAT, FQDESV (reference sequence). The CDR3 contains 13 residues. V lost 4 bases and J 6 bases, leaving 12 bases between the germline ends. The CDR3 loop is CASSSRAYHGYTF. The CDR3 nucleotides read TGTGCCAGCAGCTCCCGCGCATATCATGGCTACACCTTC.

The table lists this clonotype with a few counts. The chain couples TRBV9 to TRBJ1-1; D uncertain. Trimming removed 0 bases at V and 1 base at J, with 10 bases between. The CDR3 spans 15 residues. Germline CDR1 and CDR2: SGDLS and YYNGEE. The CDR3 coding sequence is TGTGCCAGCAGCGTAGGGTGGCAGTCGAACACTGAAGCTTTCTTT. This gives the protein CASSVGWQSNTEAFF.

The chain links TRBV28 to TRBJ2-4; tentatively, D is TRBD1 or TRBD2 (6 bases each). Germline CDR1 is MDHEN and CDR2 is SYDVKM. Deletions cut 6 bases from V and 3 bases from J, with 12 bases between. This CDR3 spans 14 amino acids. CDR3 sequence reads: CASSWGAVKNIQYF. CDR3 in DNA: TGTGCCAGCAGCTGGGGGGCCGTCAAAAACATTCAGTACTTC.

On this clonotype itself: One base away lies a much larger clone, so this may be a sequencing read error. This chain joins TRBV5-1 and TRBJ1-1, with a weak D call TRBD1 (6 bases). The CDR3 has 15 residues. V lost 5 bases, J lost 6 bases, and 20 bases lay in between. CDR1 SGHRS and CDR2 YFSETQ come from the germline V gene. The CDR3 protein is CASREGLGGSAEAFF. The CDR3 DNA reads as TGCGCCAGCAGGGAAGGTTTAGGGGGGAGCGCTGAAGCTTTCTTT.

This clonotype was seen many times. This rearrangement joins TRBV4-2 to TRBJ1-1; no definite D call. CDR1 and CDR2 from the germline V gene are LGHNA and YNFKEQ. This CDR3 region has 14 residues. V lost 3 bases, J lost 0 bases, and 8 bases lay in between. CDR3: CASSQDQVNTEAFF. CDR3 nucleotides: TGTGCCAGCAGCCAGGACCAGGTGAACACTGAAGCTTTCTTT.

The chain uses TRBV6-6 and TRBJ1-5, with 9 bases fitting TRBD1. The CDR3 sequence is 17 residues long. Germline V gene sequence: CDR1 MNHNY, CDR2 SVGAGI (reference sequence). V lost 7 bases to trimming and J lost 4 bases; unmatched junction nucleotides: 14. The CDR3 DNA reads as TGTGCCAGCAACCCACCGGGACAGGGAGGACTGAATCAGCCCCAGCATTTT. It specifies CASNPPGQGGLNQPQHF.

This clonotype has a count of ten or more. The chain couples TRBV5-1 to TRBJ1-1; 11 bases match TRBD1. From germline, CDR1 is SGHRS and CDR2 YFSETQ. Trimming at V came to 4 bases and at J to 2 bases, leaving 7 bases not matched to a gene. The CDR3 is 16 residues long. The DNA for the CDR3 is TGCGCCAGCAGCCTGGGCGGGACAGGGGGTAACACTGAAGCTTTCTTT. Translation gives CASSLGGTGGNTEAFF.

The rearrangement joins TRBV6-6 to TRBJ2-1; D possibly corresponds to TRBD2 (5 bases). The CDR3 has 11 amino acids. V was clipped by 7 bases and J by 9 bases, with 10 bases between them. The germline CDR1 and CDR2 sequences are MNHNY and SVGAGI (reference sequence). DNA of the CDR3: TGTGCCAGCACCACTAGAGGTGAGCAGTTCTTC. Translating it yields CASTTRGEQFF.

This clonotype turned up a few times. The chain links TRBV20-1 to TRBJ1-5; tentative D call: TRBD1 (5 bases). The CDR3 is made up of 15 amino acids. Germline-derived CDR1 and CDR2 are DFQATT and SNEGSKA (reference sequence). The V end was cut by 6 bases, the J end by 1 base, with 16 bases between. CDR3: CSAPRGARSNQPQHF. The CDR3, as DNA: TGCAGTGCGCCCCGAGGGGCCAGGAGCAATCAGCCCCAGCATTTT.